These T cell receptor beta chains were read from a single sample in a study of T-cell memory formation after mild COVID-19. MiXCR, run by TCRdb on the 5' RACE reads, gives a single entry per CDR3 protein. The sample shows 150,000 to 200,000 distinct CDR3 sequences, roughly 20% of them seen only once. Sequenced: PBMCs or a T cell subset sorted from them (not recorded which). Receptors originate from a man younger than 35 who had mild COVID-19 (a few samples of this study predate the infection). Cell type and time point are not known. CDR3s include the opening cysteine and the closing phenylalanine or tryptophan. D genes are given only for firm matches. Size tells how often a clone was seen (once, few, many) or the class of an expanded clone, and some rows leave it out.

cdr3_aa cdr3_nt j_call d_call v_call clone_size
CASSLQVGGYTF TGTGCCAGCAGTTTACAGGTCGGTGGCTACACCTTC TRBJ1-2 NA TRBV28 many
CASSPRGGELYEQYF TGTGCCAGCTCACCGCGCGGGGGGGAGCTGTACGAGCAGTACTTC TRBJ2-7 TRBD2 TRBV18 NA
CASSPGTRGTDTQYF TGTGCCAGCTCACCGGGGACCAGGGGCACAGATACGCAGTATTTT TRBJ2-3 NA TRBV18 few
CASSGAANTEAFF TGTGCCAGCAGTGGGGCAGCGAACACTGAAGCTTTCTTT TRBJ1-1 NA TRBV3-1 few
CASSQAFGTRPFF TGTGCCAGCAGCCAAGCTTTCGGGACTAGGCCGTTCTTC TRBJ2-1 TRBD2 TRBV3-1 NA
CASTGVGYSNQPQHF TGTGCCAGCACAGGGGTGGGGTATAGCAATCAGCCCCAGCATTTT TRBJ1-5 NA TRBV28 NA
CASSFFGFIEQYF TGTGCCAGCAGCTTTTTTGGGTTCATTGAGCAGTACTTC TRBJ2-7 NA TRBV11-2 NA
CASSVGGAGANVLTF TGTGCCAGCAGCGTAGGGGGAGCTGGGGCCAACGTCCTGACTTTC TRBJ2-6 NA TRBV9 once
CASSVDRGGPQHF TGTGCCAGCAGTGTGGACCGAGGGGGGCCCCAGCATTTT TRBJ1-5 NA TRBV27 few
CSVEASGGNEQFF TGCAGCGTTGAAGCTAGCGGGGGCAATGAGCAGTTCTTC TRBJ2-1 TRBD2 TRBV29-1 few
CASHERPDTGELFF TGCGCCAGCCACGAGAGACCGGACACCGGGGAGCTGTTTTTT TRBJ2-2 NA TRBV5-1 few
CASSFAGKDTQYF TGTGCCAGCAGCTTTGCGGGCAAAGATACGCAGTATTTT TRBJ2-3 NA TRBV7-2 NA
CASVGGTGNQPQHF TGTGCTAGTGTGGGGGGGACTGGAAATCAGCCCCAGCATTTT TRBJ1-5 NA TRBV12-5 NA
CASSFVAGVGYTF TGTGCCAGCAGTTTCGTCGCAGGGGTTGGCTACACCTTC TRBJ1-2 NA TRBV12-3/TRBV12-4 few
CASSLDPGVVEQFF TGTGCCAGCAGCTTAGACCCGGGAGTAGTGGAGCAGTTCTTC TRBJ2-1 NA TRBV11-2 NA
CASSRQDSGNTIYF TGCGCCAGCAGCCGTCAGGACTCTGGAAACACCATATATTTT TRBJ1-3 NA TRBV4-1 once
CASSPRDISSGANVLTF TGCGCCAGCAGCCCCCGGGACATAAGCTCTGGGGCCAACGTCCTGACTTTC TRBJ2-6 NA TRBV5-1 NA
CASSLDRGGPEAFF TGTGCCAGCAGCTTAGACCGGGGAGGCCCTGAAGCTTTCTTT TRBJ1-1 NA TRBV7-2 NA
CASSRDRGVRGTDTQYF TGCGCCAGCAGCAGGGACAGGGGTGTTAGGGGCACAGATACGCAGTATTTT TRBJ2-3 TRBD1 TRBV5-1 many
CSVDGQGVAF TGCAGCGTTGATGGACAGGGGGTCGCCTTC TRBJ1-2 TRBD1 TRBV29-1 NA
CASSVVGEQYF TGTGCCAGCAGCGTGGTTGGCGAGCAGTACTTC TRBJ2-7 NA TRBV2 NA
CASGPERGNQPQHF TGTGCCAGCGGGCCCGAGAGGGGCAATCAGCCCCAGCATTTT TRBJ1-5 NA TRBV2 NA
CAWSVESGSEAFF TGTGCCTGGAGTGTTGAATCTGGATCTGAAGCTTTCTTT TRBJ1-1 NA TRBV30 few
CSVGDMAGQPQHF TGCAGCGTTGGAGATATGGCAGGGCAGCCCCAGCATTTT TRBJ1-5 NA TRBV29-1 few
CASSLELGGTGELFF TGTGCCAGCAGTTTAGAACTCGGGGGAACCGGGGAGCTGTTTTTT TRBJ2-2 NA TRBV12-3/TRBV12-4 few
CASSAPSDSGNTIYF TGTGCCAGCAGTGCCCCGTCTGACTCTGGAAACACCATATATTTT TRBJ1-3 NA TRBV2 NA
CASSQNGGGTTDTQYF TGTGCCAGCAGCCAAAACGGCGGGGGGACCACAGATACGCAGTATTTT TRBJ2-3 TRBD2 TRBV7-3 few
CASSQEWSVDEQYF TGTGCCAGCAGCCAAGAATGGTCCGTCGACGAGCAGTACTTC TRBJ2-7 NA TRBV4-2 many
CASSPGTSGGLDTQYF TGCGCCAGCAGCCCCGGGACTAGCGGGGGGTTAGATACGCAGTATTTT TRBJ2-3 TRBD2 TRBV5-1 NA
CASSPQTNTDTQYF TGTGCCAGCTCACCACAGACGAACACAGATACGCAGTATTTT TRBJ2-3 NA TRBV18 NA
CSARDGNWRGTEAFF TGCAGTGCTAGAGATGGGAACTGGCGTGGGACTGAAGCTTTCTTT TRBJ1-1 NA TRBV20-1 NA
CASSPTSITDTQYF TGTGCCAGCAGCCCAACTAGTATCACAGATACGCAGTATTTT TRBJ2-3 NA TRBV11-2 NA
CASSMVGGPSNQPQHF TGTGCCAGTAGTATGGTAGGGGGACCGAGCAATCAGCCCCAGCATTTT TRBJ1-5 NA TRBV19 few
CSARGGGKAGLTYNEQFF TGCAGTGCTAGAGGGGGAGGTAAAGCGGGTCTGACCTACAATGAGCAGTTCTTC TRBJ2-1 NA TRBV20-1 NA
CASSAPGADTQYF TGCGCCAGCAGTGCCCCGGGAGCAGATACGCAGTATTTT TRBJ2-3 NA TRBV10-1 few
CASSTGQGRRRNTEAFF TGTGCCAGCAGTACTGGACAGGGCCGTAGAAGGAACACTGAAGCTTTCTTT TRBJ1-1 TRBD1 TRBV6-2/TRBV6-3 few
CASSPGTVSGETQYF TGCGCCAGCAGCCCGGGGACAGTCTCGGGGGAGACCCAGTACTTC TRBJ2-5 TRBD1 TRBV5-1 NA
CASSFSPLSGSGNTIYF TGCGCCAGCAGCTTTTCGCCTCTAAGCGGCTCTGGAAACACCATATATTTT TRBJ1-3 NA TRBV5-1 many
CASSPTAGGQPNEKLFF TGTGCCAGCAGCCCCACCGCCGGGGGACAGCCTAATGAAAAACTGTTTTTT TRBJ1-4 TRBD1 TRBV6-6 NA
CASSHTGTTETQYF TGTGCCAGCAGTCATACAGGGACAACAGAGACCCAGTACTTC TRBJ2-5 NA TRBV12-3/TRBV12-4 few
CASSFPGWRGYTF TGTGCCAGCAGCTTCCCGGGGTGGAGGGGCTACACCTTC TRBJ1-2 NA TRBV7-2 NA
CASRNTGNYGYTF TGTGCCAGCAGAAATACAGGGAACTATGGCTACACCTTC TRBJ1-2 NA TRBV6-5 NA
CASSWDRDYGYTF TGCGCCAGCAGCTGGGACAGGGACTATGGCTACACCTTC TRBJ1-2 TRBD1 TRBV5-1 NA
CSARDQYMLPLHF TGCAGTGCTAGAGACCAGTACATGCTACCCCTCCACTTT TRBJ1-6 NA TRBV20-1 NA
CASSEYHGATDTQYF TGTGCCAGCAGTGAATATCACGGGGCTACAGATACGCAGTATTTT TRBJ2-3 NA TRBV25-1 once